This T cell receptor (beta chain) was captured by sequencing in a study of CD8+ T cells in alopecia areata. Study results and limitations: Scalp clonality and expanded CD8+ clones among the top 100 fell significantly with tofacitinib. Clonality was higher in lesional than normal scalp, especially in alopecia totalis/universalis.

Treatment of the sample: oral pan-JAK inhibitor, 5-10 mg twice daily. Lesional scalp tissue (obtained by punch biopsy) and peripheral blood were collected from alopecia areata patients. The CDR3 extends over 15 amino acids. V lost 2 bases to trimming and J lost 1 base, with 12 bases between them. Germline V gene sequence: CDR1 MNHNY, CDR2 SVGAGI (reference sequence). Investigators isolated RNA and reverse transcribed it into cDNA to act as the sequencing template. The protocol was immunoSEQ multiplex PCR, while the TCRdb copy is restricted to in-frame clones and leaves out a portion. The sample contains about 99,000 clones, 65% to 90% of which appear only once. Note on this clone: The antigen is unknown.

Source: CD8+ T cells sorted from blood, taken between weeks 30 and 35, from a patient treated with tofacitinib. This clonotype was obtained from a human donor with alopecia areata. V usage is TRBV6-6 and J usage is TRBJ2-7; perhaps TRBD2 as D (5 bases). The CDR3 nucleotides are TGTGCCAGCAGTTACCATCGGGGTCGATCCTACGAGCAGTACTTC. Translation gives CASSYHRGRSYEQYF.